This T cell receptor beta chain was retrieved from a study of cytomegalovirus exposure and HLA in healthy donors. Study-wide findings and caveats: Because they were indistinguishable, some V segments, including TRBV6-2 and TRBV6-3, were excluded.

The CDR3 runs to 18 residues. Germline V lookup: CDR1 SEHNR, CDR2 FQNEAQ (reference sequence). The PCR ran on 60 Vbeta and 13 Jbeta primers. This table comes from immunoSEQ multiplex PCR, and its TCRdb copy is limited to in-frame clones, with some not included. The sample records 200,000 to 300,000 clones, roughly 73% being singletons. As to this clone: Antigen specificity is unknown. An end of the junction does not agree with germline; a read error may underlie this.

The source material was PBMCs. This chain uses TRBV7-9 with TRBJ2-1; 9 nucleotides agree with TRBD2. This clonotype was obtained from a boy between 10 and 17 years old in good health and CMV-seronegative. In DNA, the CDR3 is TGTTCCAGCAGCTTAGACCTGGCGGGAGGGTTCTTATACAATGAGCAGTTCTTC. This codes for CSSSLDLAGGFLYNEQFF.